At least ten counts were recorded for the clone carrying this T cell receptor (beta chain). CDR1 and CDR2 (germline): SGHVS, FQNEAQ. V lost 5 bases and J 8 bases, leaving 7 bases between the germline ends. The CDR3 length is 11 residues. This specimen comes from a study of T cells in Graves' hyperthyroidism and ophthalmopathy. With a duration under 2 months, the hyperthyroidism was newly diagnosed in patients aged 18 to 65. Clinical symptoms, serum thyroxine and TRAb, thyroid ultrasound and orbital computed tomography were used for the diagnoses. Authors of the study amplified TCR beta CDR3 regions from RNA transcripts. HTBI primers were used for first-round RT-PCR of the TCR CDR3. One entry per CDR3 protein results from TCRdb running MiXCR on the multiplex PCR reads. The sample lists approximately 370,000 distinct CDR3 sequences, about 18% occurring once.

This chain joins TRBV7-8 and TRBJ2-1; no definite D call. Sequencing input: blood. This clonotype originated in a woman aged 25 to 39 with Graves' hyperthyroidism that later progressed to Graves' ophthalmopathy. CDR3 in DNA: TGTGCCAGCAGCGTGATATATGAGCAGTTCTTC. This codes for CASSVIYEQFF.